Below are 6 T cell receptor beta chains sequenced from a single sample in a study of shared clonotypes between healthy human individuals. CD45RO-negative, CCR7-positively selected cells formed the naive CD8 fraction, excluding terminally differentiated effector memory CD45RA+ cells. Sequencing used immunoSEQ multiplex PCR; TCRdb keeps in-frame clones, though not all of them. The sample yields about 870,000 clones, 90% to 95% seen once. The material sequenced was naive CD8+ T cells sorted from blood. Receptors were obtained from a young man in good health.

In DNA form, the CDR3 reads TGCAGCATGGCTAGCGGGATGAATGAGCAGTTCTTC. It encodes CSMASGMNEQFF. The rearrangement uses TRBV29-1 and TRBJ2-1; 9 bases map to TRBD2. V lost 8 bases, J lost 7 bases, and 6 bases stayed unmatched. CDR1 is SQVTM and CDR2 is ANQGSEA in the germline V gene. The CDR3 sequence is 12 residues long.

The rearrangement joins TRBV20-1 to TRBJ2-7; TRBD2 aligns across 7 bases. Unmatched junction bases numbered 8, after V lost 6 bases and J lost 9 bases. Germline V gene sequence: CDR1 DFQATT, CDR2 SNEGSKA (reference sequence). The CDR3 extends over 11 amino acids. The CDR3 sequence is CSARIGLVQYF. CDR3 nucleotides: TGCAGTGCGAGGATCGGACTAGTGCAGTACTTC.

This rearrangement joins TRBV4-3 to TRBJ2-7; 8 positions match TRBD2. The CDR3 has 16 amino acids. Trimming removed 0 bases from V and 12 bases from J; junction bases left unmatched: 16. Germline CDR1 LGHNA, CDR2 YSLEER. The CDR3 sequence is CASSQDWELAAPRRYF. In nucleotides, the CDR3 is TGCGCCAGCAGCCAAGATTGGGAACTAGCGGCACCTAGGCGGTACTTC.

For this clone: No conserved phenylalanine or tryptophan ends this CDR3, so it is likely a read error. No DNA is shown, since the ends of the CDR3 on it are uncertain; the CDR3 is the one TCRdb lists. V gene TRBV19 combines with J gene TRBJ2-7; TRBD1, the D gene given by the table, was not confirmed from the DNA. The CDR3 region is 11 residues in length, termini included. From germline, CDR1 is LNHDA and CDR2 SQIVND (reference sequence). CDR3 residues: CASSIDLVAPI.

The chain has TRBV29-1 and TRBJ2-1; the match to TRBD1 covers 7 bases. Trimming removed 6 bases from V and 0 bases from J; junction bases left unmatched: 11. CDR1 SQVTM and CDR2 ANQGSEA come from the germline V gene. The CDR3 length is 16 residues. In nucleotides, the CDR3 is TGCAGCGTAGTAGGGACAGACACCAGCTCCTACAATGAGCAGTTCTTC. Translated, it gives CSVVGTDTSSYNEQFF.

The rearrangement links TRBV4-1 to TRBJ2-7; D unclear. CDR1 and CDR2 from the germline V gene are MGHRA and YSYEKL. V lost 3 bases and J lost 12, with 9 bases in between. The CDR3 sequence is 10 residues long. The CDR3 loop is CASSQTKMYF. In DNA, the CDR3 is TGCGCCAGCAGCCAGACGAAAATGTACTTC.